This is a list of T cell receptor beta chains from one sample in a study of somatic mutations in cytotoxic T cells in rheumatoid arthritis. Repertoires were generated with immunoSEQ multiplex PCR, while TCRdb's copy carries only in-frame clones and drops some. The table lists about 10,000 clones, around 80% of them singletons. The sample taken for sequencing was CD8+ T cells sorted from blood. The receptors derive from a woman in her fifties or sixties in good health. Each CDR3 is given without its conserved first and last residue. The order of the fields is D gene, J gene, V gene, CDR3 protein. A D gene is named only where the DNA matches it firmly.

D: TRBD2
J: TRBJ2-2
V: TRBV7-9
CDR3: ASSSPLGGSGTGELF

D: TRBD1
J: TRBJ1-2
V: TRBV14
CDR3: ASSQDFQGALGYGYT

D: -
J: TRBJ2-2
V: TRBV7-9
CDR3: ASSSTVNTNTGELF

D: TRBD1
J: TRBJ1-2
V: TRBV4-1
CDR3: ASSQDAATGGTGYT

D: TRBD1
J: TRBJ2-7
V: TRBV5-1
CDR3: ASSGTESYEQY

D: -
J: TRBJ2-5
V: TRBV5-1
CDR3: ASKLAPQETQY

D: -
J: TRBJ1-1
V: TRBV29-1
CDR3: SVAMNTEAF

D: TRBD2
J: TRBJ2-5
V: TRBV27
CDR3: ASSSGGLAAETQY

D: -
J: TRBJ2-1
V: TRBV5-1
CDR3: ASSSDSSVIGPDEQF

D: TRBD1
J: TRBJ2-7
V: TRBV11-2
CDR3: ASSLGGTGVDEQY

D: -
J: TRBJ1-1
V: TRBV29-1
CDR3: SVAAGTNTEAF

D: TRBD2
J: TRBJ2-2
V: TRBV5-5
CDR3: ASSLDRQGLLAGVTGELF

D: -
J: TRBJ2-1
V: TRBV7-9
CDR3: ASSLALNPDEQF

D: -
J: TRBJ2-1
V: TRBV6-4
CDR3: ASSDSSGIARGEQF

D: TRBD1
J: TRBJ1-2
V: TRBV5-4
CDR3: ASSPGGPGGYGYT

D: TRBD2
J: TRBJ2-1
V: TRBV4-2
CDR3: ASSERGAVYNEQF

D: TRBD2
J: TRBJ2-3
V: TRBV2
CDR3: ASSGSLAGGQDTQY

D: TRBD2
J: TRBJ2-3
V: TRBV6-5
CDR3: ASTKGSGGADTQY

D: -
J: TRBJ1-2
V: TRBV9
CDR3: ASSTPGFGYT

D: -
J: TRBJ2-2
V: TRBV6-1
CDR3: ASSRGTGELF

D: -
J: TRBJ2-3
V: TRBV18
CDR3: ASSPESDTQY

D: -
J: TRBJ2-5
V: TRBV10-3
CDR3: AISEGGEGTSQETQY

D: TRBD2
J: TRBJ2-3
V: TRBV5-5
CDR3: ASSILAGFSTDTQY

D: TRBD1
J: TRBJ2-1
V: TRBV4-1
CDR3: ASSSAGTGGLNEQF

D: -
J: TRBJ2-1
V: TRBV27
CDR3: ASSLAGARNEQF

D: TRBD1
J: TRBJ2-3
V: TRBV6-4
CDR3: ASSDSKEGAETDTQY

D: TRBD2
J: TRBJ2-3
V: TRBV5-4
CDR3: ASSTLAGETSDTQY

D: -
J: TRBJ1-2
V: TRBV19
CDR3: ATAGIYGYT

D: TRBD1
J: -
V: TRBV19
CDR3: ASSFRGRLSEQY

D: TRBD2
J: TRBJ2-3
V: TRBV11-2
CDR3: ASRVGLAGTTDTQY

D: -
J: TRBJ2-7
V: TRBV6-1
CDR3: ASSGRGASYEQY

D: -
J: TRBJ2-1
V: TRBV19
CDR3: ASSRGESYNEQF

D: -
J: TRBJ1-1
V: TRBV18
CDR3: ASSTGLEAF

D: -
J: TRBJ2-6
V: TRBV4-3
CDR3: ASSQGVFLSGANVLT